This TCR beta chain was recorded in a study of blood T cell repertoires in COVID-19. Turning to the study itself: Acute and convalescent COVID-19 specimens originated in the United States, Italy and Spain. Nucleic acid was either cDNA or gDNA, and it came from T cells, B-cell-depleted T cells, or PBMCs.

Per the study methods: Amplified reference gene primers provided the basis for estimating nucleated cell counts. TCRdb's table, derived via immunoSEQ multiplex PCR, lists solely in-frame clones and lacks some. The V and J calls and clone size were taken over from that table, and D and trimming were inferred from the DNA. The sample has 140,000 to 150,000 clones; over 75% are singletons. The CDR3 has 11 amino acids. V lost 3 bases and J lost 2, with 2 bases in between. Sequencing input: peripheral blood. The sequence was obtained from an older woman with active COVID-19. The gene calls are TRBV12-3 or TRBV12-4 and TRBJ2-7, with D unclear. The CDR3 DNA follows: TGTGCCAGCAGTTTCACCTACGAGCAGTACTTC. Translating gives CASSFTYEQYF.